This T cell receptor beta chain derives from a study of T cell repertoires in cytomegalovirus infection. Turning to the study itself: Researchers turned to recently identified HLA-C-restricted CMV epitopes as well as well-studied HLA-B-restricted ones. CMV infection together with matching HLA type was indicated by public TCR beta signatures. Findings of the study overall: The study found HLA-C-restricted CMV-specific TCR beta clonotypes dominating the ex vivo response.

This CDR3 has 17 residues. Germline-derived CDR1 and CDR2 are SEHNR and FQNEAQ (reference sequence). Unmatched junction bases numbered 12, after V lost 2 bases and J lost 8 bases. On this clonotype itself: The antigen is undetermined. This sequence may be a read error, since a much larger clone differs from it by one base.

TCRdb independently ran MiXCR on the reads; one entry per CDR3 protein. The sample carries fewer than 1,000,000 distinct CDR3 sequences, roughly 30% recorded once. The gene calls are TRBV7-9 and TRBJ2-6, with 7 bases lining up with TRBD1. The clonotype originates from a human donor in good health (CMV status not recorded). Some clones in this sample may be carry-over from other donors' samples. Sequencing used cultured CD8+ T cells from PBMCs, obtained from culture after CMV antigen stimulation. This chain's CDR3 is CASSLHPRETGTNVLTF. The DNA of the CDR3 is TGTGCCAGCAGCTTACACCCCAGGGAGACAGGGACCAACGTCCTGACTTTC.